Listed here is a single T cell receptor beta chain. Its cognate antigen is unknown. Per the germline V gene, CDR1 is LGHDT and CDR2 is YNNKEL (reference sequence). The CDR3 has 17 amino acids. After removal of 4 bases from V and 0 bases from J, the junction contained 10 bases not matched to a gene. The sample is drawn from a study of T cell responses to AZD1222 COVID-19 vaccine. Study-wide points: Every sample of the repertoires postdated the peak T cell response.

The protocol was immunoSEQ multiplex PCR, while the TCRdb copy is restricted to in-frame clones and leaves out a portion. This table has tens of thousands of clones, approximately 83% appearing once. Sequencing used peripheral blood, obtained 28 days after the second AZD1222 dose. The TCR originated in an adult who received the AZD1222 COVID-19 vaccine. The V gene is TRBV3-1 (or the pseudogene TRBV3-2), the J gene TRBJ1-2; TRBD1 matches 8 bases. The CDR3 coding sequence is TGTGCCAGCAGCCTACAGACAGGGGCCGAAGCTAACTATGGCTACACCTTC. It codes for CASSLQTGAEANYGYTF.